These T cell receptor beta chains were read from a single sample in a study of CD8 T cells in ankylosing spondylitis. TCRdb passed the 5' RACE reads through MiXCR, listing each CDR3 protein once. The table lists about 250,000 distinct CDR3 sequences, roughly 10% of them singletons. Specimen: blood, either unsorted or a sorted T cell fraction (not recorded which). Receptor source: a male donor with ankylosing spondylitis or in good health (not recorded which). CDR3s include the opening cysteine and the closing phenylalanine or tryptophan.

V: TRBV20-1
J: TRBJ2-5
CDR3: CSAKDGTAEETQYF

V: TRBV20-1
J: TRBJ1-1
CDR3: CSASIPGNTEAFF

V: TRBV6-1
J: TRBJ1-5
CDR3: CASSEAQQPQHF

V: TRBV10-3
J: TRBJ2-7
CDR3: CAISESAGRGAYEQYF

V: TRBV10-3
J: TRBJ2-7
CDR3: CAISEGGTSGVYEQYF

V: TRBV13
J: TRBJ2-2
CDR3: CASSPPGVNTGELFF

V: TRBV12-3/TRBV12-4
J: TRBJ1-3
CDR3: CASSPTGSGNTIYF

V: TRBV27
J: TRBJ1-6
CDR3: CASSLWTGPGNSPLHF

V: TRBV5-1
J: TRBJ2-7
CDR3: CASTKEGPPYEQYF

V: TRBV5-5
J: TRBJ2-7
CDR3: CASSLERGPTYEQYF

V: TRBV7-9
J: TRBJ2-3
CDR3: CASSLRRLSTDTQYF

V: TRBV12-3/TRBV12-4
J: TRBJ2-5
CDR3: CASSPSLATKMGTQYF

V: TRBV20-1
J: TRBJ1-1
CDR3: CSARALMNTEAFF